Listed here are 28 T cell receptor beta chains from one sample, sequenced in a study of blood T cell repertoires in COVID-19. The repertoire was sequenced with immunoSEQ multiplex PCR; TCRdb's copy has only in-frame clones and lacks some. The repertoire holds 70,000 or so clones, with 85% to 90% as singletons. Sequenced material: peripheral blood. The receptors here all came from a woman aged 80 or over with active COVID-19.

The rearrangement uses TRBV7-9 and TRBJ1-2, with a tentative D call TRBD1 (6 bases). CDR1 is SEHNR and CDR2 is FQNEAQ in the germline V gene (reference sequence). V was clipped by 3 bases and J by 2 bases, with 13 bases between them. The CDR3 is made up of 15 amino acids. CDR3 protein: CASSFPGTTNYGYTF. The DNA of the CDR3 is TGTGCCAGCAGCTTCCCCGGGACAACCAACTATGGCTACACCTTC.

The chain combines TRBV4-3 with TRBJ2-7; D is perhaps TRBD2 (5 bases). CDR1 and CDR2 from the germline V gene are LGHNA and YSLEER. V lost 1 base and J lost 1, with 11 bases in between. The CDR3 has 15 amino acids. CDR3 region: CASSQGVGVSYEQYF. CDR3 DNA: TGCGCCAGCAGCCAAGGGGTCGGGGTTTCCTACGAGCAGTACTTC.

The chain combines TRBV30 with TRBJ1-6; 7 positions agree with TRBD1. CDR1 is GTSNPN and CDR2 is SVGIG in the germline V gene (reference sequence). The CDR3 consists of 12 residues. With 3 bases clipped from V and 10 bases from J, the junction kept 3 bases outside the gene matches. The CDR3 reads CAWRLQGSPLHF. The CDR3 DNA is TGTGCCTGGAGATTACAGGGGTCACCCCTCCACTTT.

This sequence joins TRBV18 and TRBJ2-5, with TRBD1 as a possible D gene (6 bases). Germline assignment: CDR1 KGHSH and CDR2 LQKENI. This CDR3 region has 15 residues. Trimming shortened V by 3 bases and J by 3 bases, and 14 bases separated the two germline ends. The CDR3 bases are TGTGCCAGCTCACCTGGTGACAGGTTGAAAGAGACCCAGTACTTC. Amino acid sequence: CASSPGDRLKETQYF.

The chain joins TRBV6-4 to TRBJ2-5; 12 bases align to TRBD2. V dropped 6 bases and J dropped 5; count of bases not matched to a gene: 16. The CDR3 runs to 18 residues. Germline-derived CDR1 and CDR2 are MRHNA and SNTAGT. The chain's CDR3 is CASSPRGTSGFRGETQYF. The DNA of the CDR3 is TGTGCCAGCAGCCCTAGAGGGACTAGCGGGTTTAGGGGGGAGACCCAGTACTTC.

This chain connects TRBV18 to TRBJ2-5; 8 nucleotides line up with TRBD2. In germline, CDR1 is KGHSH, CDR2 LQKENI. V lost 5 bases, J lost 1 base, and 6 bases stayed unmatched. The CDR3 covers 15 residues. In DNA, the CDR3 is TGTGCCAGCTCAATCCAGCGGGGGCTCCAAGAGACCCAGTACTTC. It is translated as CASSIQRGLQETQYF. The full variable domain, with the rest looked up from reference TRBV18 and TRBJ2-5, is NAGVMQNPRHLVRRRGQEARLRCSPMKGHSHVYWYRQLPEEGLKFMVYLQKENIIDESGMPKERFSAEFPKEGPSILRIQQVVRGDSAAYFCASSIQRGLQETQYFGPGTRLLVL.

CDR3 protein: CASSQGNRGLYEQYF. DNA for the CDR3: TGCGCCAGCAGCCAAGGAAACAGGGGGCTCTACGAGCAGTACTTC. The chain recombines TRBV4-3 with TRBJ2-7; 9 nucleotides match TRBD1. CDR3 length equals 15 residues. V shed 1 base, J shed 3 bases, and the junction held 4 bases outside the gene matches. Germline assignment: CDR1 LGHNA and CDR2 YSLEER.

This chain uses TRBV7-5 with TRBJ2-2; whether TRBD1, the table's D call, matches the DNA was not checked. TRBV7-5 is termed a pseudogene. This CDR3 contains 16 residues. The CDR3 coding sequence is TGTGCCAGAAGCCCACACGGGACAGGGTACACCGGGGAGCTGTTTTTT. It is translated as CARSPHGTGYTGELFF.

The V and J genes are TRBV9 and TRBJ2-7; the D gene is possibly TRBD2 (5 bases). V was shortened by 4 bases and J by 1 base, with 15 bases between the two germline ends. Germline V gives CDR1 SGDLS, CDR2 YYNGEE. This CDR3 comprises 15 residues. The CDR3 nucleotides read TGTGCCAGCAGCTCAAATAGCGACGAATCCTACGAGCAGTACTTC. As protein: CASSSNSDESYEQYF.

The chain has TRBV4-3 and TRBJ2-3; 8 positions agree with TRBD2. This CDR3 has 15 residues. Losses at the gene ends were 6 bases for V and 1 base for J; bases not matched to a gene: 6. Germline CDR1 is LGHNA and CDR2 is YSLEER. The CDR3 region has the DNA TGCGCCAGCAGACTAGCGGCACAGGGCACAGATACGCAGTATTTT. It translates to CASRLAAQGTDTQYF.

The rearrangement links TRBV27 to TRBJ1-2; 7 bases match TRBD1. In germline, CDR1 is MNHEY, CDR2 SMNVEV (reference sequence). Trimming cost V 2 bases and J 7 bases; bases outside gene matches: 7. CDR3 length equals 14 residues. CDR3 residues: CASSLRQGHSGYTF. DNA for the CDR3: TGTGCCAGCAGTTTAAGACAGGGCCACTCTGGCTACACCTTC.

The chain has TRBV4-2 and TRBJ2-1; D is unclear. Germline CDR1 reads LGHNA; CDR2 reads YNFKEQ. Trimming shortened V by 1 base and J by 5 bases, and 9 bases separated the two germline ends. The CDR3 extends over 14 amino acids. The CDR3 bases are TGTGCCAGCAGCCAAGTGAGTGTTAACAATGAGCAGTTCTTC. Amino acid sequence: CASSQVSVNNEQFF.

This clone was detected only once. The rearrangement links TRBV10-3 to TRBJ1-4, with 10 bases fitting TRBD1. The CDR3 extends over 13 amino acids. Germline V CDR1 and CDR2: ENHRY, SYGVKD. Unmatched junction bases numbered 3, after V lost 6 bases and J lost 8 bases. The CDR3 region is CAISGTGEEKLFF. The CDR3 DNA follows: TGTGCCATCAGCGGGACAGGGGAAGAAAAACTGTTTTTT.

The V and J genes are TRBV18 and TRBJ2-7; the D gene is possibly TRBD1 (5 bases). Trimming shortened V by 2 bases and J by 5 bases, and 10 bases separated the two germline ends. CDR3 length: 13 residues. Germline V gene lookup returns CDR1 KGHSH and CDR2 LQKENI. The CDR3 here is CASSPGDRNEQYF. In DNA, the CDR3 is TGTGCCAGCTCACCAGGAGACAGAAACGAGCAGTACTTC.

This rearrangement joins TRBV11-3 to TRBJ2-3, with 7 bases matching TRBD1. The V segment lost 1 base and the J segment 3 bases; nucleotides outside the gene matches: 7. The CDR3 is 16 amino acids. Per germline, CDR1 SGHNT and CDR2 YENEEA. The CDR3 bases are TGTGCCAGCAGCTTAGGTGACAGGGCCCTGACAGATACGCAGTATTTT. It translates to CASSLGDRALTDTQYF.

V is TRBV7-2 and J is TRBJ1-2; D not resolved. CDR1 and CDR2 (germline): SGHTA, FQGNSA. V dropped 4 bases and J dropped 5 bases, with 8 bases sitting between them. This CDR3 has 12 amino acids. This CDR3 is CASSSSGYGYTF. Here the CDR3 DNA reads TGTGCCAGCAGCTCCTCCGGGTATGGCTACACCTTC.

The chain has TRBV5-1 and TRBJ1-6, with D unclear. V was pared by 0 bases and J by 8 bases, with 9 bases between. Germline values: CDR1 SGHRS, CDR2 YFSETQ. The CDR3 totals 14 residues. CDR3: CASSLGALDSPLHF. Written as DNA, the CDR3 is TGCGCCAGCAGCTTGGGGGCCCTGGATTCACCCCTCCACTTT.

The chain has TRBV9 and TRBJ1-6; weak D call: TRBD1 (5 bases). The CDR3 length is 15 residues. Germline V gene lookup returns CDR1 SGDLS and CDR2 YYNGEE. V lost 0 bases and J 4 bases, leaving 8 bases between the germline ends. As DNA, the CDR3 is TGTGCCAGCAGCGTAGGACAGTCATATAATTCACCCCTCCACTTT. It codes for CASSVGQSYNSPLHF. The complete variable domain, with remaining parts taken from reference TRBV9 and TRBJ1-6, reads DSGVTQTPKHLITATGQRVTLRCSPRSGDLSVYWYQQSLDQGLQFLIQYYNGEERAKGNILERFSAQQFPDLHSELNLSSLELGDSALYFCASSVGQSYNSPLHFGNGTRLTVT.

There are a few counts of this clone. V gene TRBV4-2 combines with J gene TRBJ1-4; D not certain. Germline CDR1 reads LGHNA; CDR2 reads YNFKEQ. CDR3 length: 17 amino acids. V was clipped by 1 base and J by 1 base, with 13 bases between them. CDR3: CASSQVTLVETNEKLFF. The CDR3 DNA reads TGTGCCAGCAGCCAAGTTACCCTAGTCGAAACTAATGAAAAACTGTTTTTT.

V and J are TRBV5-4 and TRBJ2-7; TRBD1 might be the D (6 bases). The CDR3 extends over 16 amino acids. V was cut by 0 bases and J by 1 base, with 14 bases left in between. Germline loops: CDR1 SGHNT, CDR2 YYREEE (reference sequence). As DNA, the CDR3 is TGTGCCAGCAGCTTGGGAGGGGGAGTGAAATCCTACGAGCAGTACTTC. This gives the protein CASSLGGGVKSYEQYF.

The chain has TRBV9 and TRBJ2-3; tentatively, D is TRBD1 (5 bases). V was cut by 0 bases and J by 4 bases, with 12 bases left in between. Germline V lookup: CDR1 SGDLS, CDR2 YYNGEE. This CDR3 region has 15 residues. The CDR3 DNA reads as TGTGCCAGCAGCGTAGCTCCCCAGGGCCCAGATACGCAGTATTTT. Protein: CASSVAPQGPDTQYF.

The chain links TRBV29-1 to TRBJ1-1, with D perhaps TRBD1 (5 bases). Germline values: CDR1 SQVTM, CDR2 ANQGSEA. The CDR3 spans 12 residues. The V gene lost 7 bases and the J gene lost 2 bases, with 11 bases spanning the gap. Here the CDR3 DNA reads TGCAGCGCGGTTAGGGGAAACACTGAAGCTTTCTTT. Amino acid sequence: CSAVRGNTEAFF. Full variable domain (outside the CDR3, taken from reference TRBV29-1 and TRBJ1-1): SAVISQKPSRDICQRGTSLTIQCQVDSQVTMMFWYRQQPGQSLTLIATANQGSEATYESGFVIDKFPISRPNLTFSTLTVSNMSPEDSSIYLCSAVRGNTEAFFGQGTRLTVV.

This chain joins TRBV5-1 and TRBJ2-7; 8 bases fit TRBD2. The CDR3 is made up of 15 amino acids. In germline, CDR1 is SGHRS, CDR2 YFSETQ. V lost 7 bases to trimming and J lost 3 bases; unmatched junction nucleotides: 12. CDR3 residues: CASGPSSGAHYEQYF. Here the CDR3 DNA reads TGCGCCAGCGGACCAAGTAGCGGGGCCCACTACGAGCAGTACTTC.

The V and J genes are TRBV14 and TRBJ2-3, with a tentative D call TRBD2 (5 bases). Trimming stripped 0 bases from V and 3 bases from J, with 13 bases between. CDR1 is SGHDN, CDR2 FVKESK, per germline. The CDR3 is 16 amino acids. The CDR3: CASSQDRGSVTDTQYF. In nucleotides, the CDR3 is TGTGCCAGCAGCCAAGATCGTGGTAGCGTGACAGATACGCAGTATTTT.

The chain employs TRBV28 and TRBJ2-7; TRBD2 matches at 8 bases. J gave up 0 bases and V 8 bases, and 15 bases lay outside the gene matches. Per germline, CDR1 MDHEN and CDR2 SYDVKM. CDR3 length equals 17 residues. CDR3 coding DNA: TGTGCCAGCCAGTACCACGGGGGGGGGAAAGGCTCCTACGAGCAGTACTTC. It translates to CASQYHGGGKGSYEQYF.

Only a few counts were recorded for this clone. The chain is built from TRBV27 and TRBJ2-3; D is possibly TRBD2 (6 bases). Germline V lookup: CDR1 MNHEY, CDR2 SMNVEV (reference sequence). The CDR3 is 14 residues long. Trimming shortened V by 4 bases and J by 5 bases, and 13 bases separated the two germline ends. CDR3 DNA sequence: TGTGCCAGCAGTTCTAGCGTCCGGGTAGATACGCAGTATTTT. Translated, it gives CASSSSVRVDTQYF.

The CDR3 DNA reads as TGTGCCAGCAGCTTTTTACGGGAGGCCCACACCGGGGAGCTGTTTTTT. The encoded protein is CASSFLREAHTGELFF. The genes are TRBV7-2 and TRBJ2-2, with 7 bases that match TRBD2. The germline V gene encodes CDR1 SGHTA and CDR2 FQGNSA. The CDR3 contains 16 residues. Trimming at V came to 3 bases and at J to 3 bases, leaving 7 bases not matched to a gene.

The chain employs TRBV7-2 and TRBJ2-1; D gene unclear. The germline V and J ends were trimmed by 5 bases and 6 bases, with 14 bases remaining between them. CDR3 length equals 14 residues. CDR1 and CDR2 (germline): SGHTA, FQGNSA. The chain's CDR3 is CASSPSPQVNEQFF. CDR3 coding DNA: TGTGCCAGCAGCCCATCCCCACAAGTCAATGAGCAGTTCTTC.